These 10 T cell receptor beta chains originate from one sample sequenced in a study of beta chain features in type 1 diabetes. The isolated RNA, all of it, was reverse transcribed, so expressed TCRB transcripts were what got sequenced. Profiled with immunoSEQ multiplex PCR; TCRdb holds only in-frame clones, not every one. Here the sample spans 450,000 to 600,000 clones, about 30% being singletons. The sequencing sample was made of naive CD4+ T cells from blood. All receptors derive from a man aged 18 to 29 in good health.

The gene calls are TRBV14 and TRBJ2-1, with 11 bases lining up with TRBD2. Trimming cost V 3 bases and J 5 bases; bases outside gene matches: 6. The CDR3 totals 16 residues. Germline V CDR1 and CDR2: SGHDN, FVKESK. The CDR3 region is CASSQNRLAGNNEQFF. CDR3 DNA sequence: TGTGCCAGCAGCCAGAATAGACTAGCGGGAAACAATGAGCAGTTCTTC.

The V gene is TRBV5-1, the J gene TRBJ1-4; possibly TRBD1 for D (5 bases). The ends were cut back, 0 bases at V and 6 bases at J, with 12 bases in the middle. Germline CDR1 SGHRS, CDR2 YFSETQ. CDR3 size: 15 residues. The CDR3 sequence is CASSLARGGDEKLFF. The CDR3 DNA follows: TGCGCCAGCAGCTTGGCTCGCGGAGGGGATGAAAAACTGTTTTTT. Full variable domain (missing parts from reference TRBV5-1 and TRBJ1-4): KAGVTQTPRYLIKTRGQQVTLSCSPISGHRSVSWYQQTPGQGLQFLFEYFSETQRNKGNFPGRFSGRQFSNSRSEMNVSTLELGDSALYLCASSLARGGDEKLFFGSGTQLSVL.

The chain recombines TRBV29-1 with TRBJ2-7, with D tentatively TRBD1 (6 bases). V was cut by 6 bases and J by 0 bases, with 15 bases left in between. CDR3 length equals 14 residues. The germline V gene encodes CDR1 SQVTM and CDR2 ANQGSEA. DNA for the CDR3: TGCAGCGTCCTTGGGACATCGAACTCCTACGAGCAGTACTTC. Amino acid sequence: CSVLGTSNSYEQYF.

This clone was detected only a few times. The V gene is TRBV14, the J gene TRBJ2-1; D not resolved. The V end lost 0 bases, the J end lost 4 bases, and 4 bases lay between the germline ends. The CDR3 consists of 13 residues. CDR1 is SGHDN, CDR2 FVKESK, per germline. Here the CDR3 reads CASSQEVYNEQFF. The CDR3 DNA reads TGTGCCAGCAGCCAAGAAGTATACAATGAGCAGTTCTTC.

The V and J genes are TRBV7-2 and TRBJ2-5; D gene uncertain. This CDR3 has 13 amino acids. The V gene lost 6 bases and the J gene lost 5 bases, with 13 bases spanning the gap. Germline CDR1 reads SGHTA; CDR2 reads FQGNSA. The CDR3 DNA follows: TGTGCCAGCAGGGTTTGGGGAATGGAGACCCAGTACTTC. It translates to CASRVWGMETQYF.

V usage is TRBV7-2 and J usage is TRBJ1-2; maybe TRBD1 (5 bases). Trimming stripped 2 bases from V and 7 bases from J, with 14 bases between. There are 14 residues in the CDR3. The germline V gene encodes CDR1 SGHTA and CDR2 FQGNSA. The CDR3, as DNA: TGTGCCAGCAGCTTATGGGGACCCCAGGCTGGCTACACCTTC. This codes for CASSLWGPQAGYTF.

The chain couples TRBV9 to TRBJ2-7, with TRBD1 identical over 10 bases. This CDR3 spans 15 amino acids. CDR1 is SGDLS and CDR2 is YYNGEE in the germline V gene. Trimming cost V 0 bases and J 4 bases; bases outside gene matches: 4. The CDR3 DNA is TGTGCCAGCAGCGTAGGGACAGGGGGTGAATACGAGCAGTACTTC. As protein: CASSVGTGGEYEQYF.

There are a few counts of this clone. V usage is TRBV4-3 and J usage is TRBJ2-2; D is perhaps TRBD1 or TRBD2 (5 bases each). The V and J ends lost 0 bases and 4 bases respectively, with 9 bases between them. The CDR3 is 15 amino acids. CDR1 is LGHNA and CDR2 is YSLEER in the germline V gene. The CDR3 region is CASSQDGALTGELFF. The CDR3 bases are TGCGCCAGCAGCCAAGACGGGGCCCTCACCGGGGAGCTGTTTTTT.

The chain has TRBV30 and TRBJ2-7; TRBD2 agrees at 11 bases. The ends lost 1 base at V and 3 bases at J; junction bases unmatched: 5. Germline values: CDR1 GTSNPN, CDR2 SVGIG (reference sequence). The CDR3 loop spans 15 amino acids. This chain's CDR3 is CAWSALAGGNYEQYF. The CDR3 DNA reads as TGTGCCTGGAGTGCGCTAGCGGGAGGAAACTACGAGCAGTACTTC.

The V and J genes are TRBV29-1 and TRBJ2-5, with unresolved D. CDR1 is SQVTM and CDR2 is ANQGSEA in the germline V gene. The CDR3 contains 13 residues. Between the trimmed V and J ends, which lost 5 bases and 5 bases, there was a span of 15 bases. CDR3 residues: CSVRQAPGETQYF. The CDR3 DNA reads TGCAGCGTTCGGCAGGCCCCCGGGGAGACCCAGTACTTC.